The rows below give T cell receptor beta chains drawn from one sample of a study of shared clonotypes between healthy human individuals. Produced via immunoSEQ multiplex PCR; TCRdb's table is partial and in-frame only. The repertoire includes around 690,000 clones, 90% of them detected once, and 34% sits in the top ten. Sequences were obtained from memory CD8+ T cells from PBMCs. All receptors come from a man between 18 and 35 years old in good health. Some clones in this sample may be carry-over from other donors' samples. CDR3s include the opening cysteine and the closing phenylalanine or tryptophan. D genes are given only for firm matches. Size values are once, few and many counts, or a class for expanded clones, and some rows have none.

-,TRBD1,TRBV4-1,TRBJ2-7,CASSQAGQGSYEQYF,TGCGCCAGCAGCCAAGCGGGACAGGGTTCCTACGAGCAGTACTTC
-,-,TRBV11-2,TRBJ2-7,CASSYQGGDTPFEQYF,TGTGCCAGCTCCTACCAGGGGGGGGACACCCCTTTCGAGCAGTACTTC
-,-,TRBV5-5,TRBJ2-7,CASSRGDISYEQYF,TGTGCCAGCAGCCGGGGGGACATCTCCTACGAGCAGTACTTC
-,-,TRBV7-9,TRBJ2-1,CASSLEASWNEQFF,TGTGCCAGCAGTTTAGAGGCTAGCTGGAATGAGCAGTTCTTC
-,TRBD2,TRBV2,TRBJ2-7,CASSEASGRAHEQYF,TGTGCCAGCAGTGAGGCTAGCGGGAGGGCTCACGAGCAGTACTTC
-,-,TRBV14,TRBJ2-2,CASSLWAGANTGELFF,TGTGCCAGCAGCCTGTGGGCAGGCGCGAACACCGGGGAGCTGTTTTTT
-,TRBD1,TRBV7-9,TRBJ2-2,CASSLVLGQGDAGELFF,TGTGCCAGCAGCTTAGTATTAGGACAGGGAGACGCCGGGGAGCTGTTTTTT
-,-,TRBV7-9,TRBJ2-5,CAGNRALQETQYF,TGTGCCGGGAATAGGGCCCTCCAAGAGACCCAGTACTTC
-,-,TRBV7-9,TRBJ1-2,CASSLYGGSDYGYTF,TGTGCCAGCAGCTTATATGGGGGGTCGGACTATGGCTACACCTTC
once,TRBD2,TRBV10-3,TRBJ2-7,CATLAGGYEQCF,TGTGCCACCCTGGCGGGAGGCTACGAGCAGTGCTTC
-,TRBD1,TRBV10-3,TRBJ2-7,CAAGQGIYEQYF,TGTGCCGCGGGACAGGGCATCTACGAGCAGTACTTC
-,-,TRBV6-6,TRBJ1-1,CASTLWGHRPEAFF,TGTGCCAGCACACTTTGGGGACACCGACCCGAAGCTTTCTTT
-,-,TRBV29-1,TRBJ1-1,CSELTENTEAFF,TGCAGCGAGCTAACAGAGAACACTGAAGCTTTCTTT
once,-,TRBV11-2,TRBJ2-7,CASSLDRPEQYF,TGTGCCAGCAGCTTAGATCGTCCCGAGCAGTACTTC
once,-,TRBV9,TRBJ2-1,CASSDRDQPYNEQFF,TGTGCCAGCAGCGACCGGGACCAACCCTACAATGAGCAGTTCTTC
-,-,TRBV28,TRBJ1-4,CASSLRNTRSNEKLFF,TGTGCCAGCAGTTTGCGGAACACACGATCTAATGAAAAACTGTTTTTT
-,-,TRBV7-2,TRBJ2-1,CASSLLSNEQFF,TGTGCCAGCAGCTTACTGAGCAATGAGCAGTTCTTC
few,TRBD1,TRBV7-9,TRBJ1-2,CASSFAGGNGYTF,TGTGCCAGCAGCTTCGCAGGGGGCAATGGCTACACCTTC
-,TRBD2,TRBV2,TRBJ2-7,CASSVLLAGVFYEQYF,TGTGCCAGCAGTGTTCTCCTAGCGGGGGTTTTCTACGAGCAGTACTTC
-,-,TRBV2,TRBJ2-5,CARRGLAEEETQYF,TGTGCCAGAAGGGGGCTAGCGGAGGAAGAGACCCAGTACTTC
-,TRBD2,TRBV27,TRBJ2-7,CASGPSGGEQYF,TGTGCCAGCGGTCCCTCGGGGGGCGAGCAGTACTTC
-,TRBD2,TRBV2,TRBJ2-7,CASSDSGGLSEQYF,TGTGCCAGCAGTGATTCGGGGGGGCTATCCGAGCAGTACTTC
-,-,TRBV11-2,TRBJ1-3,CASSLEVYQISGNTIYF,TGTGCCAGCAGCTTAGAGGTTTATCAAATCTCTGGAAACACCATATATTTT
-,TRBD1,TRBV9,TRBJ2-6,CASRGADRENRWTNVLTF,TGTGCCAGCAGGGGGGCAGACAGGGAAAATAGGTGGACCAACGTCCTGACTTTC
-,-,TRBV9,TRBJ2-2,CASSVASQANGELFF,TGTGCCAGCAGCGTAGCAAGCCAGGCTAACGGGGAGCTGTTTTTT
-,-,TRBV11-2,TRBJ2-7,CASSLKRYEQYF,TGTGCCAGCAGCTTGAAGAGGTACGAGCAGTACTTC
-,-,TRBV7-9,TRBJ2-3,CASSSSGASVTDTQYF,TGTGCCAGCAGCTCGAGTGGAGCTAGTGTCACAGATACGCAGTATTTT
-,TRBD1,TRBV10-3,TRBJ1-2,CAISESWGQGPGYTF,TGTGCCATCAGTGAGTCGTGGGGACAGGGTCCTGGCTACACCTTC
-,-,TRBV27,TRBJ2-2,CASSPGEAGELFF,TGTGCCAGCAGCCCCGGGGAAGCCGGGGAGCTGTTTTTT
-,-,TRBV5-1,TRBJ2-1,CASNLGVLDNEQFF,TGCGCCAGCAACCTGGGAGTCCTGGACAATGAGCAGTTCTTC
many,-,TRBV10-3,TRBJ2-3,CAISDHPRGSSTDTQYF,TGTGCCATCAGTGACCACCCTCGAGGGAGCAGCACAGATACGCAGTATTTT
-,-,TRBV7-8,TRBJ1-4,CASSLVEGQGRLNEKLFF,TGTGCCAGCAGCTTAGTGGAGGGGCAGGGACGACTTAATGAAAAACTGTTTTTT
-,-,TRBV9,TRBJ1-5,CASSRDKNSNQPQHF,TGTGCCAGCTCCCGGGACAAGAATAGCAATCAGCCCCAGCATTTT
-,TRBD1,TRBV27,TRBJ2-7,CASSSRDRGLYEQYF,TGTGCCAGCAGTTCACGGGACAGGGGGCTCTACGAGCAGTACTTC
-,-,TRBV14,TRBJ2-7,CASSQGRRGTEQYF,TGTGCCAGCAGCCAAGGTAGGCGGGGCACCGAGCAGTACTTC
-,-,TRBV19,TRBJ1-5,CASRAGRGIYSNQPQHF,TGTGCCAGTAGGGCGGGGAGGGGGATCTATAGCAATCAGCCCCAGCATTTT
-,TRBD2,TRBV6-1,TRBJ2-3,CASSEWVSGRDTQYF,TGTGCCAGCAGTGAATGGGTTAGCGGGAGAGATACGCAGTATTTT
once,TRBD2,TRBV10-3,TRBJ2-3,CAISEPVSGRWPDTQYF,TGTGCCATCAGTGAGCCCGTTAGCGGGAGATGGCCAGATACGCAGTATTTT
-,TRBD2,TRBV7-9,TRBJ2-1,CASSLTGLAGDEQFF,TGTGCCAGCTCTCTAACTGGACTAGCGGGGGATGAGCAGTTCTTC
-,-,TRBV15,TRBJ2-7,CATSIQGYYEQYF,TGTGCCACCAGCATCCAGGGGTACTACGAGCAGTACTTC
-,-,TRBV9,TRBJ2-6,CASSPGNVLTF,TGTGCCAGCAGCCCTGGCAACGTCCTGACTTTC